This passage covers 8 T cell receptor beta chains from one sample sequenced in a study of Graves' ophthalmopathy and Graves' hyperthyroidism. Scientists amplified the TCR beta CDR3 regions from RNA transcripts. Following a first-round RT-PCR that used HTBI primers, a second-round multiplex PCR was carried out. TCRdb reanalysed the multiplex PCR reads using MiXCR and keeps one entry per CDR3 protein. The data contain roughly 500,000 distinct CDR3 sequences, approximately 15% of them singletons. Input material: blood. The source is a woman younger than 45 with Graves' ophthalmopathy.

This clonotype was picked up many times. The chain recombines TRBV12-3 or TRBV12-4 with TRBJ1-2, with D possibly TRBD1 on 6 matching bases. The V and J ends lost 5 bases and 8 bases respectively, with 15 bases between them. This CDR3 comprises 13 residues. The CDR3 is CASSPRGGGGYTF. Written as DNA, the CDR3 is TGTGCCAGCAGTCCACGAGGGGGGGGAGGCTACACCTTC.

This clonotype was counted a few times. The chain is built from TRBV5-1 and TRBJ2-5; D unresolved. V was cut by 6 bases and J by 6 bases, with 9 bases left in between. The CDR3 contains 11 residues. Germline V CDR1 and CDR2: SGHRS, YFSETQ. DNA for the CDR3: TGCGCCAGCAAAAATGGGAAGACCCAGTACTTC. Its protein product is CASKNGKTQYF.

This clonotype was seen many times. V usage is TRBV29-1 and J usage is TRBJ2-7; TRBD2 aligns across 13 bases. J gave up 1 base and V 7 bases, and 7 bases lay outside the gene matches. The CDR3 consists of 15 residues. Per the germline V gene, CDR1 is SQVTM and CDR2 is ANQGSEA. The CDR3 protein is CSARTSGSPSYEQYF. The CDR3 DNA reads TGCAGCGCGAGGACTAGCGGGAGCCCTTCCTACGAGCAGTACTTC.

In its sample, this clonotype was seen many times. This chain uses TRBV30 with TRBJ1-6, with TRBD1 matching 7 bases. V shed 0 bases, J shed 11 bases, and the junction held 10 bases outside the gene matches. This CDR3 is 15 amino acids long. The germline V gene encodes CDR1 GTSNPN and CDR2 SVGIG (reference sequence). Here the CDR3 reads CAWSVRRPGGAPLHF. CDR3 nucleotides: TGTGCCTGGAGTGTACGGCGGCCAGGGGGAGCACCCCTCCACTTT.

This clonotype was seen a handful of times. This chain uses TRBV6-1 with TRBJ2-5, with D unresolved. The V gene's germline CDR1 is MNHNS and CDR2 SASEGT. V lost 3 bases to trimming and J lost 2 bases, with 10 bases between them. The CDR3 has 14 residues. The CDR3 nucleotides read TGTGCCAGCAGTGAGATGTGGGGTCAAGAGACCCAGTACTTC. It yields the protein CASSEMWGQETQYF.

V is TRBV6-2 or TRBV6-3 and J is TRBJ2-7, with D possibly TRBD1 on 6 matching bases. This CDR3 is built from 15 residues. The V gene's germline CDR1 is MNHEY and CDR2 SVGEGT. The germline V and J ends were trimmed by 2 bases and 2 bases, with 13 bases remaining between them. The CDR3 spells CASSYVGGETYEQYF. CDR3 coding DNA: TGTGCCAGCAGTTACGTTGGGGGCGAGACCTACGAGCAGTACTTC.

This clonotype has ten or more counts. The chain recombines TRBV2 with TRBJ2-7; D call uncertain. The CDR3 consists of 12 residues. Germline loops: CDR1 SNHLY, CDR2 FYNNEI. Trimming took 2 bases from V and 0 from J, leaving 2 bases between them. In nucleotides, the CDR3 is TGTGCCAGCAGTGAATACTCCTACGAGCAGTACTTC. Translated: CASSEYSYEQYF.

This clonotype appeared many times. V gene TRBV20-1 combines with J gene TRBJ2-5; TRBD2 matches 9 bases. V lost 0 bases, J lost 9 bases, and 11 bases stayed unmatched. The germline CDR1 and CDR2 sequences are DFQATT and SNEGSKA (reference sequence). The CDR3 sequence is 15 residues long. CDR3 region: CSAREASAGGRAQYF. The CDR3 region has the DNA TGCAGTGCTAGAGAGGCATCAGCGGGAGGAAGGGCCCAGTACTTC.